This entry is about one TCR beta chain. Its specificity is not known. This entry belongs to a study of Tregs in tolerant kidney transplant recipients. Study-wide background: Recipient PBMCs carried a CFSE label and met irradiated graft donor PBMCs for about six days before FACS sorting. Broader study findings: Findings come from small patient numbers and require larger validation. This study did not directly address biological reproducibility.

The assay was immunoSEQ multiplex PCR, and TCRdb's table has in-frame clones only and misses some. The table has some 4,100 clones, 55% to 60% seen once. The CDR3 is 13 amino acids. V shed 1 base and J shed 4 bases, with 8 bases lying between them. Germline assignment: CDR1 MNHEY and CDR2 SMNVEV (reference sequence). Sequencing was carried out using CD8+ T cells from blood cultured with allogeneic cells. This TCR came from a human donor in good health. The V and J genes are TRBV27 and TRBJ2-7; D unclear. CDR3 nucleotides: TGTGCCAGCAGTTTATATGGTTCTTACGAGCAGTACTTC. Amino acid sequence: CASSLYGSYEQYF.